The clone carrying this T cell receptor beta chain was recorded at least ten times. Its antigen is as yet unknown. TCRdb called the RT-PCR reads again in MiXCR, with one record for every CDR3 protein. This sample has roughly 160,000 distinct CDR3 sequences, with about a tenth found just once. The data belong to a study of response to subunit inactivated influenza vaccine. Overall study results and limits: Seasonal influenza vaccination, on each occasion, was suggested by the authors to recruit few new T cells.

CDR3 size: 14 residues. Germline V CDR1 and CDR2: KGHDR, SFDVKD. V dropped 8 bases and J dropped 3 bases, with 13 bases sitting between them. The chain uses TRBV24-1 and TRBJ2-1, with unresolved D. The sample consisted of non-naive T cells sorted from PBMCs, taken 40 to 50 days after vaccination. The source is a man between 45 and 60 years old who received an inactivated influenza vaccine. Here the CDR3 DNA reads TGTGCCACCAACGTCGGAGCTGACTACAATGAGCAGTTCTTC. It is translated as CATNVGADYNEQFF.